The 21 T cell receptor beta chains below were found in one sample sequenced in a study of beta chain features in type 1 diabetes. The investigators reverse transcribed all of the isolated RNA, so they sequenced expressed TCRB transcripts. Libraries were prepared by immunoSEQ multiplex PCR; TCRdb keeps only in-frame clonotypes and omits some of them. This sample yields a few hundred thousand clones, of which 8% to 10% are seen a single time; less than 0.65% belongs to the top ten. The antigens of these receptors remain unknown. Study-wide results and limits: Type 1 diabetes patients had moderately but significantly shorter TCRB CDR3s in all four CD4+ subsets.

The sample was central memory CD4+ T cells from blood. The origin of the receptors is a man aged 30-40 years with type 1 diabetes.

V usage is TRBV2 and J usage is TRBJ2-3, with D hard to call. There are 11 residues in the CDR3. Trimming took off 7 bases at V and 3 bases at J, with 5 bases between the two ends. CDR1 and CDR2 from the germline V gene are SNHLY and FYNNEI. As DNA, the CDR3 is TGTGCCAGCATGGAAACAGATACGCAGTATTTT. Encoded protein: CASMETDTQYF.

This sequence joins TRBV6-5 and TRBJ1-1, with D unresolved. Germline values: CDR1 MNHEY, CDR2 SVGAGI. V lost 5 bases, J lost 4 bases, and 8 bases lay in between. The length of the CDR3 is 12 residues. The CDR3 DNA sequence: TGTGCCAGCAGTGGCCGAGGCACTGAAGCTTTCTTT. This gives the protein CASSGRGTEAFF.

The chain couples TRBV11-1 to TRBJ1-5; 7 positions match TRBD1. The germline V gene encodes CDR1 SGHAT and CDR2 FQDESV (reference sequence). The CDR3 contains 18 residues. The V and J ends lost 5 bases and 3 bases, in that order; junction bases with no gene match: 16. CDR3 sequence: CASSPIDTPGTVNQPQHF. The CDR3 DNA reads as TGTGCCAGCAGCCCCATCGACACCCCCGGGACAGTCAATCAGCCCCAGCATTTT.

The chain has TRBV27 and TRBJ2-2; D is unresolved. V dropped 4 bases and J dropped 1 base, with 7 bases sitting between them. The CDR3 runs to 14 residues. Germline lookup yields CDR1 MNHEY and CDR2 SMNVEV (reference sequence). For the CDR3, the DNA is TGTGCCAGCAGTTCCGCAGTGAACACCGGGGAGCTGTTTTTT. Amino acid sequence: CASSSAVNTGELFF.

The chain combines TRBV18 with TRBJ1-5, with 8 bases lining up with TRBD1. J lost 5 bases, V lost 3 bases, and 3 bases had no gene match. The CDR3 runs to 14 residues. The germline V gene has CDR1 KGHSH and CDR2 LQKENI. As DNA, the CDR3 is TGTGCCAGCTCACCGGGACAGGTTGATCAGCCCCAGCATTTT. Protein product: CASSPGQVDQPQHF.

Details on this clone: Other DNA sequences of this sample code for an identical CDR3. J is TRBJ1-1 and V is TRBV19, with a weak D call TRBD1 (5 bases). Germline loops: CDR1 LNHDA, CDR2 SQIVND (reference sequence). This CDR3 is 14 amino acids long. Trimming left V 5 bases short and J 5 bases short, with 15 bases between. DNA for the CDR3: TGTGCCAGTAGTGTGGGGCGGGAACGGACTGAAGCTTTCTTT. Its protein is CASSVGRERTEAFF.

This clone was picked up a small number of times. The genes are TRBV5-1 and TRBJ2-5; 8 bases align to TRBD2. The CDR3 has 16 residues. Germline V CDR1 and CDR2: SGHRS, YFSETQ. J lost 4 bases, V lost 0 bases, and 8 bases had no gene match. The CDR3 protein is CASSLEGAGGLETQYF. CDR3 nucleotides: TGCGCCAGCAGCTTGGAAGGGGCGGGAGGACTAGAGACCCAGTACTTC.

Only a few counts were recorded for this clone. V gene TRBV5-1 combines with J gene TRBJ2-1; D perhaps matches TRBD1 (6 bases). This CDR3 has 16 amino acids. V was cut by 6 bases and J by 4 bases, with 20 bases left in between. Germline loops: CDR1 SGHRS, CDR2 YFSETQ. CDR3 protein: CASTPSPGQTYNEQFF. As DNA, the CDR3 is TGCGCCAGCACCCCCTCCCCGGGACAAACATACAATGAGCAGTTCTTC.

The DNA of the CDR3 is TGTGCCAGCAGCTTTAACGGGGACACTGAAGCTTTCTTT. It translates to CASSFNGDTEAFF. The chain uses TRBV7-9 and TRBJ1-1; D gene uncertain. Per the germline V gene, CDR1 is SEHNR and CDR2 is FQNEAQ (reference sequence). The CDR3 runs to 13 residues. Trimming removed 3 bases at V and 3 bases at J, with 8 bases between.

This clone was recorded a few times. This chain links TRBV28 with TRBJ1-2; D may be TRBD1 (6 bases). This CDR3 contains 15 residues. V was shortened by 6 bases and J by 3 bases, with 17 bases between the two germline ends. Germline V gives CDR1 MDHEN, CDR2 SYDVKM. The CDR3 bases are TGTGCCAGCAGCCCCAGTGGGGCAGGGGACTATGGCTACACCTTC. Its protein product is CASSPSGAGDYGYTF.

This sequence joins TRBV6-5 and TRBJ1-1; TRBD1 might be the D (6 bases). CDR3 length: 14 residues. CDR1 and CDR2 (germline): MNHEY, SVGAGI. The V end was cut by 4 bases, the J end by 6 bases, with 15 bases between. CDR3 bases: TGTGCCAGCAGTTTGGCAGGGGCGCGCCCTGAAGCTTTCTTT. Its translation is CASSLAGARPEAFF.

This clone was seen only a few times. This chain connects TRBV7-2 to TRBJ2-7, with D possibly called TRBD1 or TRBD2 (5 bases each). There are 15 residues in the CDR3. Germline V gene sequence: CDR1 SGHTA, CDR2 FQGNSA. V was trimmed by 5 bases and J by 5 bases, leaving 19 bases between them. Written as DNA, the CDR3 is TGTGCCAGCAGCCGACTGAGGGGCGGCGGCGACGAGCAGTACTTC. Protein product: CASSRLRGGGDEQYF.

V gene TRBV19 combines with J gene TRBJ2-1; TRBD1 matches 7 bases. The CDR3 totals 15 residues. Germline V gene sequence: CDR1 LNHDA, CDR2 SQIVND (reference sequence). V lost 6 bases to trimming and J lost 4 bases; unmatched junction nucleotides: 9. The CDR3 region is CASRPRGNSYNEQFF. CDR3 coding DNA: TGTGCCAGTAGGCCCAGGGGGAACTCGTACAATGAGCAGTTCTTC. The entire variable domain, with the rest obtained from reference TRBV19 and TRBJ2-1, is as follows: DGGITQSPKYLFRKEGQNVTLSCEQNLNHDAMYWYRQDPGQGLRLIYYSQIVNDFQKGDIAEGYSVSREKKESFPLTVTSAQKNPTAFYLCASRPRGNSYNEQFFGPGTRLTVL.

This chain links TRBV6-1 with TRBJ2-7; D call uncertain. The germline V and J ends were trimmed by 2 bases and 3 bases, with 11 bases remaining between them. The CDR3 covers 14 residues. Germline CDR1 MNHNS, CDR2 SASEGT. CDR3 protein: CASSETKINYEQYF. DNA of the CDR3: TGTGCCAGCAGTGAAACTAAGATCAACTACGAGCAGTACTTC.

Only a few counts were recorded for this clone. The V gene is TRBV7-9, the J gene TRBJ2-1; weak D call: TRBD2 (6 bases). The germline V gene encodes CDR1 SEHNR and CDR2 FQNEAQ (reference sequence). The CDR3 runs 14 residues. The V and J ends lost 8 bases and 7 bases respectively, with 18 bases between them. The CDR3 DNA is TGTGCCAGCGGAGGGGTTCCAGCGACTAATGAGCAGTTCTTC. Translating it yields CASGGVPATNEQFF.

This clone was observed at least ten times. The sample carries other DNA sequences with the same CDR3. The chain links TRBV6-6 to TRBJ2-7, with D unclear. V shed 11 bases and J shed 2 bases, with 7 bases lying between them. Germline loops: CDR1 MNHNY, CDR2 SVGAGI (reference sequence). This CDR3 has 10 residues. In nucleotides, the CDR3 is TGTGCCTCCGGGCCCTACGAGCAGTACTTC. Encoded protein: CASGPYEQYF.

The rearrangement uses TRBV18 and TRBJ2-1; D is undetermined. The CDR3 runs to 13 residues. V was pared by 5 bases and J by 8 bases, with 13 bases between. The germline V gene has CDR1 KGHSH and CDR2 LQKENI. The CDR3 here is CASSTGGEDEQFF. DNA for the CDR3: TGTGCCAGCTCAACGGGTGGAGAAGATGAGCAGTTCTTC.

This clone occurred a few times. The gene calls are TRBV5-1 and TRBJ1-1; D is undetermined. V was shortened by 0 bases and J by 0 bases, with 12 bases between the two germline ends. Germline CDR1 is SGHRS and CDR2 is YFSETQ. The CDR3 length is 16 residues. CDR3 loop: CASSLEGGSMNTEAFF. Written as DNA, the CDR3 is TGCGCCAGCAGCTTGGAGGGTGGGAGTATGAACACTGAAGCTTTCTTT.

Points on this clone: The junction shows a germline mismatch at one end, possibly a read error. The chain couples TRBV10-3 to TRBJ1-1; D unclear. The CDR3 is 12 amino acids. Germline V gives CDR1 ENHRY, CDR2 SYGVKD. The DNA of the CDR3 is TGTGCCAGCAGTTACGAGGACACTGAAGCTTTCTTT. Translated: CASSYEDTEAFF.

This clone was observed many times. The chain employs TRBV18 and TRBJ2-3; possible D gene TRBD2, 5 bases. Germline CDR1 is KGHSH and CDR2 is LQKENI. The V and J ends lost 3 bases and 0 bases respectively, with 10 bases between them. This CDR3 contains 15 residues. CDR3 DNA sequence: TGTGCCAGCTCACCCAACGGGGTGAGCACAGATACGCAGTATTTT. This sequence encodes CASSPNGVSTDTQYF.

This clone was counted a few times. The chain combines TRBV19 with TRBJ2-2; a possible D gene is TRBD2 (5 bases). Trimming removed 0 bases from V and 2 bases from J, with 10 bases in between. Per the germline V gene, CDR1 is LNHDA and CDR2 is SQIVND (reference sequence). The CDR3 contains 16 residues. This chain's CDR3 is CASSIDRLFNTGELFF. For the CDR3, the DNA is TGTGCCAGTAGTATAGACAGACTATTTAACACCGGGGAGCTGTTTTTT.